The source of this TCR beta chain is a study of blood T cell repertoires in COVID-19. TCRdb's table, derived via immunoSEQ multiplex PCR, lists solely in-frame clones and lacks some. The table has 250,000 to 350,000 clones, 75% to 90% seen once. The CDR3 is 13 amino acids. V lost 7 bases to trimming and J lost 6 bases, with 13 bases between them. The chain carries TRBV12-3 or TRBV12-4 and TRBJ2-1; tentatively, D is TRBD1 (6 bases). Sequencing was performed on peripheral blood. The receptor was derived from a woman in her thirties who had recovered from COVID-19. CDR3 residues: CASTGQRPNEQFF. The CDR3 coding sequence is TGTGCCAGCACAGGACAGCGACCCAATGAGCAGTTCTTC.